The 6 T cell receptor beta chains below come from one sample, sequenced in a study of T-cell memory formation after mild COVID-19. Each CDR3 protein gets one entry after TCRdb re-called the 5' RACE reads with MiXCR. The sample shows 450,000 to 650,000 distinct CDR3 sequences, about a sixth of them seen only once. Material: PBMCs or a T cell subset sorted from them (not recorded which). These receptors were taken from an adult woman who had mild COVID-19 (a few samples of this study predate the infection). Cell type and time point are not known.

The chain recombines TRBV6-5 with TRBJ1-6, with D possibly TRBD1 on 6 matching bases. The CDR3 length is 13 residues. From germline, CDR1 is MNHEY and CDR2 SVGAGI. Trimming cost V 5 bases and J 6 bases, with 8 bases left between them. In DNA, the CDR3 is TGTGCCAGCAGTACAGGGTTTAATTCACCCCTCCACTTT. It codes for CASSTGFNSPLHF.

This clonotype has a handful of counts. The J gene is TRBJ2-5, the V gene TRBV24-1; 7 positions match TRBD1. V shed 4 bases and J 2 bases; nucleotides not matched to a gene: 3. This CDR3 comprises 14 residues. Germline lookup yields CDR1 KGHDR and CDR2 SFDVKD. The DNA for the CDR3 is TGTGCCACCAGTGACGACAGGGATCAAGAGACCCAGTACTTC. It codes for CATSDDRDQETQYF.

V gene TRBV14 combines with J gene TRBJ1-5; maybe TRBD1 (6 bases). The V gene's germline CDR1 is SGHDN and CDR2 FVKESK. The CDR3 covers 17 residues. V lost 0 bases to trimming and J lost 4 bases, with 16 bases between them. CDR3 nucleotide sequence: TGTGCCAGCAGCCAAGACCCAAGGACAGTCGGGAATCAGCCCCAGCATTTT. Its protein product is CASSQDPRTVGNQPQHF.

The chain's CDR3 is CASSLGLAGGPMKGYNEQFF. CDR3 nucleotide sequence: TGTGCCAGCAGCTTAGGCCTAGCGGGAGGGCCGATGAAGGGTTACAATGAGCAGTTCTTC. This chain links TRBV7-9 with TRBJ2-1; 12 bases map to TRBD2. The CDR3 spans 20 residues. CDR1 is SEHNR and CDR2 is FQNEAQ in the germline V gene (reference sequence). Unmatched junction bases numbered 14, after V lost 1 base and J lost 4 bases.

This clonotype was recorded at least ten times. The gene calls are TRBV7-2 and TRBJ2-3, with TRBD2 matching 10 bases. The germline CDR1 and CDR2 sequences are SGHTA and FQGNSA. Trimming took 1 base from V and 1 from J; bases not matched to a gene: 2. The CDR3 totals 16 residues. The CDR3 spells CASSLVGTSGTDTQYF. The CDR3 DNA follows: TGTGCCAGCAGCTTAGTGGGGACTAGCGGCACAGATACGCAGTATTTT.

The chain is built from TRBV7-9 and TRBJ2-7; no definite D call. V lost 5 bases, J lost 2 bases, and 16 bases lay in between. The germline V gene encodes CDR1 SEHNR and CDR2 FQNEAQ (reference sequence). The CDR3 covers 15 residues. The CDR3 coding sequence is TGTGCCAGCAGCCCAGCCGCCGGCTACACCTACGAGCAGTACTTC. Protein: CASSPAAGYTYEQYF.